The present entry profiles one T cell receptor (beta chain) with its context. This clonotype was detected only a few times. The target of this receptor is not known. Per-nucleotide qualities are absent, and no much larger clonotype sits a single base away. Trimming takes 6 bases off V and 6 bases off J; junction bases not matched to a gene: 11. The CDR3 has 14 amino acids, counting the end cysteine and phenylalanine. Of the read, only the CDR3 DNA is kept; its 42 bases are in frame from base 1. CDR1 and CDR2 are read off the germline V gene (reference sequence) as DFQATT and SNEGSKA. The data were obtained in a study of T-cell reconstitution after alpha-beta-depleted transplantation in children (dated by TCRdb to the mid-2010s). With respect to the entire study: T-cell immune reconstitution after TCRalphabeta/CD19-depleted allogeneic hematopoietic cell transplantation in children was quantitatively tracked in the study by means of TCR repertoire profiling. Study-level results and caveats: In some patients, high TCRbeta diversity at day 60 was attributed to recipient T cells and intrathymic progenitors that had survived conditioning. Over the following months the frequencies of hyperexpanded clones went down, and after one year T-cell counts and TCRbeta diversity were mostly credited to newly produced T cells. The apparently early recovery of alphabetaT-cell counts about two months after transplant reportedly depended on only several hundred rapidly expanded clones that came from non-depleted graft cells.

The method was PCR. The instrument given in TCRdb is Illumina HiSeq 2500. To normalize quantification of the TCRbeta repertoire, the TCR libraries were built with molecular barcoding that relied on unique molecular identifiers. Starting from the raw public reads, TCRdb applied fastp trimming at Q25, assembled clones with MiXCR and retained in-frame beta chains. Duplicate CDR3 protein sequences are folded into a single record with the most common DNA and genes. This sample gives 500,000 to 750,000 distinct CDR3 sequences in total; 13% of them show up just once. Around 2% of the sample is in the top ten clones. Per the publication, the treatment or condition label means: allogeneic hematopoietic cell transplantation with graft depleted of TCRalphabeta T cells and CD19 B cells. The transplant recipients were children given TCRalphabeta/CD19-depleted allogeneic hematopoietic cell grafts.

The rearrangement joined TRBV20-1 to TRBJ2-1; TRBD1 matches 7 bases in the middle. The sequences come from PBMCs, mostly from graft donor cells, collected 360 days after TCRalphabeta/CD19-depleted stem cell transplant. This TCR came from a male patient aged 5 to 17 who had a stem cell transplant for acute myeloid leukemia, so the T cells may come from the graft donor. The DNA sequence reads TGCAGTGCCAGTACAGGGGTAGGGGGCAATGAGCAGTTCTTC. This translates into CSASTGVGGNEQFF.